The source of this T cell receptor beta chain is a study of OX40 agonist ivuxolimab in advanced cancers. Study-wide results and limits: Partly responding patients at 0.1-3.0 mg/kg showed some of the smallest clonal expansion.

CDR1 and CDR2 from the germline V gene are SQVTM and ANQGSEA. V lost 4 bases, J lost 3 bases, and 4 bases stayed unmatched. The length of the CDR3 is 13 residues. Measured with immunoSEQ multiplex PCR; TCRdb has only the in-frame clones, and not every one. The sample comprises some 100,000 clones, around 80% of which are singletons, and roughly 5.4% rests with the top ten. About this clone itself: Its antigen is unknown.

The chain carries TRBV29-1 and TRBJ1-1; 8 bases map to TRBD1. The sequencing used CD4+ or CD8+ T cells sorted from blood, collected in a trial of the OX40 agonist ivuxolimab. This TCR was sampled from an adult with an advanced solid tumor such as melanoma, head and neck, liver or kidney cancer. Here the CDR3 reads CSVARGQDTEAFF. CDR3 in DNA: TGCAGCGTTGCCAGGGGGCAGGACACTGAAGCTTTCTTT.